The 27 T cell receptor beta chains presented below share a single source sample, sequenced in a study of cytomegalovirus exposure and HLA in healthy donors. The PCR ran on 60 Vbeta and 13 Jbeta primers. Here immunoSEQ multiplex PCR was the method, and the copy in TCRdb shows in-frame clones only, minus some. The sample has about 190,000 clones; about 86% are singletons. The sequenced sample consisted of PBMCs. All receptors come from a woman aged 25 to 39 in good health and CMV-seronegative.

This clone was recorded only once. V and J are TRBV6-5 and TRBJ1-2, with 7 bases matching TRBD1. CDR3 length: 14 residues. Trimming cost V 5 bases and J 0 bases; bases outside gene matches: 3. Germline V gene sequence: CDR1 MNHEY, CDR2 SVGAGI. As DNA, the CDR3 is TGTGCCAGCAGTAGGGACAGCTCTAACTATGGCTACACCTTC. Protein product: CASSRDSSNYGYTF.

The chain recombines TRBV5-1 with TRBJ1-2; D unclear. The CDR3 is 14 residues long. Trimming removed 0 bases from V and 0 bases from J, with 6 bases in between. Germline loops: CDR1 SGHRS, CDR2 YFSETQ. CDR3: CASSLDGSNYGYTF. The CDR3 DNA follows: TGCGCCAGCAGCTTGGACGGTTCTAACTATGGCTACACCTTC.

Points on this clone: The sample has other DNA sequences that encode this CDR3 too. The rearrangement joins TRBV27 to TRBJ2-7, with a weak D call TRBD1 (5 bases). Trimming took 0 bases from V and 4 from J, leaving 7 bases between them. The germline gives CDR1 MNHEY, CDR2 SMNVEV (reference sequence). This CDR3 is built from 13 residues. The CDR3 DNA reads TGTGCCAGCAGTTTATCGGGGCCTTACGAGCAGTACTTC. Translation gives CASSLSGPYEQYF.

The CDR3 is CSVETPGLAGNEQYF. CDR3 in DNA: TGCAGCGTTGAAACCCCGGGACTAGCGGGAAACGAGCAGTACTTC. The chain employs TRBV29-1 and TRBJ2-7; 13 nucleotides match TRBD2. V lost 2 bases, J lost 5 bases, and 6 bases stayed unmatched. The CDR3 consists of 15 residues. Germline-derived CDR1 and CDR2 are SQVTM and ANQGSEA.

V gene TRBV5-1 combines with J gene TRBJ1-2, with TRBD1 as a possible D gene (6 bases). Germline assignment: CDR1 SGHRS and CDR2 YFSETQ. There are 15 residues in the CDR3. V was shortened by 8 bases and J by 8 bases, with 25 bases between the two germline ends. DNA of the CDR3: TGCGCCAGGTCCGGGACACGCCTCCCCGAAGGAGGCTACACCTTC. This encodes CARSGTRLPEGGYTF.

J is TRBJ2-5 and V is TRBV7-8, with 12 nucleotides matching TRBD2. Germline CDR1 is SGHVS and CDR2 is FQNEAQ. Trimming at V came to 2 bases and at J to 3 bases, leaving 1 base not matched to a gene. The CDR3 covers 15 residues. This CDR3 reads CASSLRLAGEETQYF. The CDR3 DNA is TGTGCCAGCAGCTTAAGACTAGCGGGGGAAGAGACCCAGTACTTC.

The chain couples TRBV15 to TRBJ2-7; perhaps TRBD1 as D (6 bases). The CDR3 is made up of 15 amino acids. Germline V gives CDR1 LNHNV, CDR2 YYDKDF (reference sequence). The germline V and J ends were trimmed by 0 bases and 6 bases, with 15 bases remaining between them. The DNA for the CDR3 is TGTGCCACCAGCAGAGAGGCCGGCAGGGGCAGCGAGCAGTACTTC. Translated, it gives CATSREAGRGSEQYF.

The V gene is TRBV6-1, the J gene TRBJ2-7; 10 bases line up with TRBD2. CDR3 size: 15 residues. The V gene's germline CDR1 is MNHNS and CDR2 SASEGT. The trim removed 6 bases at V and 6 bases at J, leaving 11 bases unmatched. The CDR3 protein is CASRELAGAGSEQYF. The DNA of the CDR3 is TGTGCCAGCAGGGAGCTAGCGGGGGCCGGTAGCGAGCAGTACTTC.

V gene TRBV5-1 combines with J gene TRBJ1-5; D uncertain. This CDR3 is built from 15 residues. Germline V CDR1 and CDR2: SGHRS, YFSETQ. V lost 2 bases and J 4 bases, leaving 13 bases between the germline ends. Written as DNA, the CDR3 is TGCGCCAGCAGCTTAAACCCCAATCGGAATCAGCCCCAGCATTTT. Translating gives CASSLNPNRNQPQHF.

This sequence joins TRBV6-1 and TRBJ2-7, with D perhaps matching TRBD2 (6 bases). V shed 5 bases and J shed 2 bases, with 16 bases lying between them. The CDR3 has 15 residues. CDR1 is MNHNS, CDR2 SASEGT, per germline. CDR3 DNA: TGTGCCAGCAGTTCCATCCCAGCGGGCACCTACGAGCAGTACTTC. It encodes CASSSIPAGTYEQYF.

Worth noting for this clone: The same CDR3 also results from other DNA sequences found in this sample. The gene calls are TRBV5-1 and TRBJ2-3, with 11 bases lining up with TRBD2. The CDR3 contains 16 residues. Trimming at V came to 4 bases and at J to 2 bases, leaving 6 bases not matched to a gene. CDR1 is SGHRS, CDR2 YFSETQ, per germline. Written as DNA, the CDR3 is TGCGCCAGCAGCCCGAGACTAGCGGGGTCCACAGATACGCAGTATTTT. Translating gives CASSPRLAGSTDTQYF.

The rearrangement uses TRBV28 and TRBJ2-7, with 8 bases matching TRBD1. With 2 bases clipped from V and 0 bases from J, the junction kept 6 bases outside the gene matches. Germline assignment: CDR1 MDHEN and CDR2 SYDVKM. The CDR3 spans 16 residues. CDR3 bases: TGTGCCAGCAGTTTAGGGGGGCAGGGGGCCTCCTACGAGCAGTACTTC. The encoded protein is CASSLGGQGASYEQYF.

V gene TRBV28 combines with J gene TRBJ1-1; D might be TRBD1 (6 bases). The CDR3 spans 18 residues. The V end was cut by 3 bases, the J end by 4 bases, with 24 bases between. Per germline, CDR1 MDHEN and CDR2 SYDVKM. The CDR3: CASSFPFFDRNKTTEAFF. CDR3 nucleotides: TGTGCCAGCAGTTTCCCCTTTTTCGACAGGAACAAGACCACTGAAGCTTTCTTT.

The CDR3 reads CASRKGADTGELFF. CDR3 sequence (DNA): TGTGCCAGTAGGAAGGGGGCGGACACCGGGGAGCTGTTTTTT. The genes are TRBV19 and TRBJ2-2; 7 nucleotides agree with TRBD1. The CDR3 consists of 14 residues. The trim removed 6 bases at V and 3 bases at J, leaving 4 bases unmatched. Germline lookup yields CDR1 LNHDA and CDR2 SQIVND (reference sequence).

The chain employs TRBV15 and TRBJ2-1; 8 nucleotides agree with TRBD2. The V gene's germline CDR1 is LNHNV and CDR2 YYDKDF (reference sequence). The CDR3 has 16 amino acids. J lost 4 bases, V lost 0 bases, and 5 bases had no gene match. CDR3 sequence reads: CATSRDRGGPYNEQFF. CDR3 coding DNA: TGTGCCACCAGCAGAGATCGGGGGGGGCCGTACAATGAGCAGTTCTTC.

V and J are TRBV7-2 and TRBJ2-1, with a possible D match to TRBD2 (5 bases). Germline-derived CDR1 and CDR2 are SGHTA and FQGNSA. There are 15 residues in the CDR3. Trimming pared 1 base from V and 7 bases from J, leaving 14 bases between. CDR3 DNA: TGTGCCAGCAGCTTAGGCCAAGGAGGCCCAAATGAGCAGTTCTTC. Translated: CASSLGQGGPNEQFF.

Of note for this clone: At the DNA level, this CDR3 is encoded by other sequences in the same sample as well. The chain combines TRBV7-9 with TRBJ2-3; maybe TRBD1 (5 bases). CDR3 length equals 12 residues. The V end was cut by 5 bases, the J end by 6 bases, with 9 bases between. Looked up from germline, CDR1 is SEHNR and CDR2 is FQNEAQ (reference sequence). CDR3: CASSPPGDTQYF. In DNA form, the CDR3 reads TGTGCCAGCAGCCCACCAGGGGATACGCAGTATTTT.

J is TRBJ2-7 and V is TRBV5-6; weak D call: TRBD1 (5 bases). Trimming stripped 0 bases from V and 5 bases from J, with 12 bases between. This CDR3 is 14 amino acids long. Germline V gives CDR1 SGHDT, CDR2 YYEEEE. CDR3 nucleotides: TGTGCCAGCAGCTTGGATATTAGGGGTCACGAGCAGTACTTC. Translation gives CASSLDIRGHEQYF.

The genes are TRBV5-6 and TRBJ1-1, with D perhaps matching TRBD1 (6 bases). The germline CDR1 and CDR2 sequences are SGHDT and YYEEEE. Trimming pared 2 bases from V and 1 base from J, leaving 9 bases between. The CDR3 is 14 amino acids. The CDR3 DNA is TGTGCCAGCAGCTTAACAGGGACGAACACTGAAGCTTTCTTT. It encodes CASSLTGTNTEAFF.

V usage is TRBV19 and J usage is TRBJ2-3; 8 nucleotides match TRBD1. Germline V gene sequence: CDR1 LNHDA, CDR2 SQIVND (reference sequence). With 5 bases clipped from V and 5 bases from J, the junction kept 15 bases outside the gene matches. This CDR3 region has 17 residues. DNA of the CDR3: TGTGCCAGTAGTTTAAGGACAGGGTCAACGAAGGAAGATACGCAGTATTTT. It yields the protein CASSLRTGSTKEDTQYF.

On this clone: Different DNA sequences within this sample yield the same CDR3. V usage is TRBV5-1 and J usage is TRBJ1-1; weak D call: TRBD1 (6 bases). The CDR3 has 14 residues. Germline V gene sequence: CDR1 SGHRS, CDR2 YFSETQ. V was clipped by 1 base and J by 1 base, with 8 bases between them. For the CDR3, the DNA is TGCGCCAGCAGCTTGCAGGGGCAGAACACTGAAGCTTTCTTT. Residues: CASSLQGQNTEAFF.

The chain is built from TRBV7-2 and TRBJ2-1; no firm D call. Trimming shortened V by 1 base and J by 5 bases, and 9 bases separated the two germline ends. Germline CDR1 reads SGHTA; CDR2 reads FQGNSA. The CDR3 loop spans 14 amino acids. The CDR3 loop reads CASSLGVTHNEQFF. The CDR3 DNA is TGTGCCAGCAGCTTAGGTGTGACACACAATGAGCAGTTCTTC.

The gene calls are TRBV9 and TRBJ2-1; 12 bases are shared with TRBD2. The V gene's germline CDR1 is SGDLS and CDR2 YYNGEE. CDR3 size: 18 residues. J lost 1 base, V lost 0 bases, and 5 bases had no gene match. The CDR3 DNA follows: TGTGCCAGCAGCGTAGCGCCCACTAGCGGGGGGTCCTACAATGAGCAGTTCTTC. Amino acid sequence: CASSVAPTSGGSYNEQFF.

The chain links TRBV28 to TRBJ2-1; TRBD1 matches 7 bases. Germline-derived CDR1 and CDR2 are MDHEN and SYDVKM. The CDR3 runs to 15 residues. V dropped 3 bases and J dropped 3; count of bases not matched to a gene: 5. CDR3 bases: TGTGCCAGCAGTTTTAGGGCAGGGGGCTACAATGAGCAGTTCTTC. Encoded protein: CASSFRAGGYNEQFF.

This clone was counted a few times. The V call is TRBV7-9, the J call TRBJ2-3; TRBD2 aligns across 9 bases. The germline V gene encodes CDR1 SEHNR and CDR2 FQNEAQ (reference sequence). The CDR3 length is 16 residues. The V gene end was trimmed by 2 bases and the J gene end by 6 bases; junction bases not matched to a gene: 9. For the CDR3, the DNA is TGTGCCAGCAGCTTATTGGTAGCGGGGGCTCCTGATACGCAGTATTTT. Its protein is CASSLLVAGAPDTQYF.

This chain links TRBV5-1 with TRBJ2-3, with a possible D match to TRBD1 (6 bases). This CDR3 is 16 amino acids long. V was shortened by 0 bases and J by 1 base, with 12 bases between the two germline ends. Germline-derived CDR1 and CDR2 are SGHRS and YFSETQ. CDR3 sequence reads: CASSLGGAGGTDTQYF. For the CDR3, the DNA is TGCGCCAGCAGCTTGGGTGGGGCAGGGGGCACAGATACGCAGTATTTT.

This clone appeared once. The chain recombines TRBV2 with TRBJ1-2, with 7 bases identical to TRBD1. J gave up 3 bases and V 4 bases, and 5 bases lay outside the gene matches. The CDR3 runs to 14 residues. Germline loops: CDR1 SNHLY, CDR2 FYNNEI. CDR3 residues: CASSASGQHYGYTF. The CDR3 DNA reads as TGTGCCAGCAGTGCCTCGGGACAGCACTATGGCTACACCTTC.